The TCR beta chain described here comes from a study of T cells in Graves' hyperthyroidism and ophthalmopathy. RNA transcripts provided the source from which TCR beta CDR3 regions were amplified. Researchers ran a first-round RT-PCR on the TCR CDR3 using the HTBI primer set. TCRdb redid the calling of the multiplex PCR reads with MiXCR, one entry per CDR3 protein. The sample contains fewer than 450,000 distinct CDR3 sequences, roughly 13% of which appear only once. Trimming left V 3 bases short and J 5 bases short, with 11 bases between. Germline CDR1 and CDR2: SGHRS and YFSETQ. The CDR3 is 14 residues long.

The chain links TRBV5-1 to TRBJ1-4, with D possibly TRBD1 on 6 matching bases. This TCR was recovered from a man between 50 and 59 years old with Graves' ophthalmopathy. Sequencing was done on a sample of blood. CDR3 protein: CASSSDSVNEKLFF. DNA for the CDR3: TGCGCCAGCAGCTCGGACAGCGTAAATGAAAAACTGTTTTTT.